These 17 T cell receptor beta chains came from one sample sequenced in a study of control samples from healthy donors and cancer patients. Here immunoSEQ multiplex PCR was the method, and the copy in TCRdb shows in-frame clones only, minus some. This sample carries about 130,000 clones, almost 95% of them seen once, and the ten largest clones take roughly 0.54%. Material: PBMCs. These receptors originate from a man older than 75 with head and neck cancer.

This chain joins TRBV7-6 and TRBJ2-1; 10 nucleotides match TRBD2. CDR1 is SGHVS, CDR2 FNYEAQ, per germline. V was clipped by 2 bases and J by 6 bases; unmatched bases: 7. This CDR3 contains 16 residues. CDR3 nucleotide sequence: TGTGCCAGCAGCTTATCAGCTAGCGGGAGTCTCAATGAGCAGTTCTTC. Protein product: CASSLSASGSLNEQFF.

The chain couples TRBV27 to TRBJ2-5; possible D gene TRBD1, 6 bases. Trimming left V 2 bases short and J 8 bases short, with 12 bases between. Germline assignment: CDR1 MNHEY and CDR2 SMNVEV (reference sequence). This CDR3 contains 13 residues. CDR3 region: CASSLQGPKTQYF. The CDR3 nucleotides are TGTGCCAGCAGTTTACAGGGGCCAAAAACCCAGTACTTC.

The V gene is TRBV5-5, the J gene TRBJ1-6; D is undetermined. The germline V gene encodes CDR1 SGHKS and CDR2 YYEKEE (reference sequence). Trimming removed 0 bases at V and 0 bases at J, with 7 bases between. The CDR3 has 16 residues. The CDR3 spells CASSLAGSSYNSPLHF. CDR3 in DNA: TGTGCCAGCAGCTTGGCCGGCAGCTCCTATAATTCACCCCTCCACTTT.

The chain is built from TRBV5-3 and TRBJ2-5, with TRBD2 identical over 8 bases. TRBV5-3 qualifies as an ORF whose function is uncertain. This CDR3 spans 16 amino acids. V was clipped by 4 bases and J by 2 bases; unmatched bases: 10. The CDR3 nucleotides are TGTGCCAGAAGCCCACAAAAGCGGGGGTCGCAAGAGACCCAGTACTTC. Protein product: CARSPQKRGSQETQYF.

The chain is built from TRBV19 and TRBJ2-4; possibly TRBD1 for D (6 bases). In germline, CDR1 is LNHDA, CDR2 SQIVND (reference sequence). The CDR3 runs 15 residues. V lost 5 bases, J lost 0 bases, and 11 bases lay in between. DNA of the CDR3: TGTGCCAGTAGTGGACAGTCCGTAGCCAAAAACATTCAGTACTTC. It specifies CASSGQSVAKNIQYF.

This rearrangement joins TRBV12-5 to TRBJ1-1, with a tentative D call TRBD1 (6 bases). The V end was cut by 9 bases, the J end by 0 bases, with 14 bases between. CDR3 length: 14 residues. Germline V CDR1 and CDR2: LGHNT, FRNRAP. The CDR3 DNA reads TGTGCTAGAGCTGTCACAGGGCTGAACACTGAAGCTTTCTTT. As protein: CARAVTGLNTEAFF. Combining the CDR3 with reference TRBV12-5 and TRBJ1-1 gives the whole variable domain DARVTQTPRHKVTEMGQEVTMRCQPILGHNTVFWYRQTMMQGLELLAYFRNRAPLDDSGMPKDRFSAEMPDATLATLKIQPSEPRDSAVYFCARAVTGLNTEAFFGQGTRLTVV.

The chain's CDR3 is CASSISSGGNQETQYF. The CDR3, as DNA: TGTGCCAGTAGTATCTCCAGCGGAGGGAACCAAGAGACCCAGTACTTC. The chain recombines TRBV19 with TRBJ2-5; maybe TRBD2 (6 bases). V was shortened by 3 bases and J by 0 bases, with 14 bases between the two germline ends. The length of the CDR3 is 16 residues. Per germline, CDR1 LNHDA and CDR2 SQIVND (reference sequence).

The sample holds a few counts of this clone. The chain combines TRBV4-1 with TRBJ2-2; 7 bases map to TRBD2. Germline V gives CDR1 MGHRA, CDR2 YSYEKL. J gave up 0 bases and V 4 bases, and 5 bases lay outside the gene matches. The CDR3 is 16 residues long. CDR3 nucleotides: TGCGCCAGCAGCCCGGGGGAGGGCACGAACACCGGGGAGCTGTTTTTT. This encodes CASSPGEGTNTGELFF.

This clone was found once. The rearrangement uses TRBV19 and TRBJ2-2; D gene uncertain. CDR1 and CDR2 from the germline V gene are LNHDA and SQIVND (reference sequence). The CDR3 loop spans 13 amino acids. V shed 1 base and J shed 6 bases, with 6 bases lying between them. The chain's CDR3 is CASSIGKAGELFF. The CDR3 coding sequence is TGTGCCAGTAGTATAGGAAAGGCCGGGGAGCTGTTTTTT.

The gene calls are TRBV7-9 and TRBJ1-6; tentative D call: TRBD1 (6 bases). Germline values: CDR1 SEHNR, CDR2 FQNEAQ (reference sequence). There are 14 residues in the CDR3. Trimming removed 0 bases from V and 13 bases from J, with 13 bases in between. CDR3 nucleotide sequence: TGTGCCAGCAGCTTAGCCGGGGGGGGGCCGCCCCTCCACTTT. It translates to CASSLAGGGPPLHF.

The rearrangement links TRBV18 to TRBJ1-1; D unclear. CDR3 length: 15 residues. Trimming pared 4 bases from V and 0 bases from J, leaving 12 bases between. Germline CDR1 KGHSH, CDR2 LQKENI. CDR3 sequence reads: CASSLSLPMNTEAFF. CDR3 in DNA: TGTGCCAGCTCACTCAGCCTCCCCATGAACACTGAAGCTTTCTTT.

Remarks on this clone: The junction departs from the called germline gene at one end, perhaps through a read error. The chain joins TRBV7-9 to TRBJ1-1; D ambiguous. Per the germline V gene, CDR1 is SEHNR and CDR2 is FQNEAQ (reference sequence). This CDR3 spans 18 amino acids. This CDR3 reads CASSLAYGFGSVDTEAFF. CDR3 coding DNA: TGTGCCAGCAGCCTAGCGTATGGGTTCGGCAGCGTGGACACTGAAGCTTTCTTT. The variable domain in full, completed from reference TRBV7-9 and TRBJ1-1, reads DTGVSQNPRHKITKRGQNVTFRCDPISEHNRLYWYRQTLGQGPEFLTYFQNEAQLEKSRLLSDRFSAERPKGSFSTLEIQRTEQGDSAMYLCASSLAYGFGSVDTEAFFGQGTRLTVV.

As for this clone: The limits of the CDR3 on the DNA are not certain, so only TCRdb's listed CDR3 is given. V usage is TRBV12-1 and J usage is TRBJ1-5; the table's TRBD1 call for D was not verified on the DNA. TRBV12-1 constitutes a pseudogene. Inclusive of both ends, the CDR3 amounts to 16 amino acids. This CDR3 is CASSFVVGQGNQPQHF.

The sample holds one count of this clone. DNA for the CDR3: TGTGCCAGCAGCTCACCCGGGACAGAGACCTACGAGCAGTACTTC. Translated, it gives CASSSPGTETYEQYF. This chain uses TRBV5-8 with TRBJ2-7, with 7 bases aligning to TRBD1. CDR3 size: 15 residues. CDR1 is SGHTS, CDR2 YDEGEE, per germline. J was trimmed by 2 bases and V by 3 bases; bases with no gene match: 8.

The V call is TRBV19, the J call TRBJ1-4; the D is unclear. CDR1 is LNHDA and CDR2 is SQIVND in the germline V gene (reference sequence). The V gene lost 5 bases and the J gene lost 0 bases, with 16 bases spanning the gap. There are 17 residues in the CDR3. The CDR3 is CASSVGGPVSTNEKLFF. As DNA, the CDR3 is TGTGCCAGTAGTGTCGGTGGGCCCGTTTCAACTAATGAAAAACTGTTTTTT.

The V and J genes are TRBV5-1 and TRBJ2-1; TRBD1 matches 8 bases. This CDR3 spans 15 amino acids. J was trimmed by 6 bases and V by 1 base; bases with no gene match: 6. Per germline, CDR1 SGHRS and CDR2 YFSETQ. The CDR3 region has the DNA TGCGCCAGCAGCTTGACGGCAGGGGGCTCCAATGAGCAGTTCTTC. It specifies CASSLTAGGSNEQFF.

The genes are TRBV6-5 and TRBJ1-1; D is uncertain. Germline V gene sequence: CDR1 MNHEY, CDR2 SVGAGI. The CDR3 consists of 12 residues. V was clipped by 6 bases and J by 1 base, with 6 bases between them. The CDR3 nucleotides are TGTGCCAGCAGCACTCGGAACACTGAAGCTTTCTTT. It translates to CASSTRNTEAFF.